A single TCR beta chain is shown here with its context. The antigen is not known. The sample comes from a study of early T cells in non-severe SARS-CoV-2 infection. Study summary: Sequencing of unsorted whole blood was done on bulk RNA, leaving chains unpaired. Regarding the study as a whole: Database matching using VDJdb favored anti-spike CD8 responses, with private and CD4 specificities left missing.

The germline V and J ends were trimmed by 5 bases and 4 bases, with 14 bases remaining between them. The CDR3 has 14 amino acids. Molecules of cDNA were individually given unique molecular identifiers that were attached to them. TCRdb itself ran the 5' RACE reads through MiXCR, one entry per CDR3 protein. Among 53,000 or so distinct CDR3 sequences, 10% to 15% were seen once, and the ten largest hold over 2%. The input for sequencing was whole blood, taken at baseline. V and J are TRBV12-3 or TRBV12-4 and TRBJ1-2; possible D gene TRBD1, 5 bases. This TCR was recovered from an adult who was a healthcare worker with PCR-confirmed SARS-CoV-2 infection or an uninfected control (not recorded which). For the CDR3, the DNA is TGTGCCAGCAGTCCAAGCAGGGATGCCTATGGCTACACCTTC. Encoded protein: CASSPSRDAYGYTF.